This T cell receptor (beta chain) is drawn from a study of blood T cells in healthy people across ages. Sample-barcoded 5' priming and a J-beta primer mix drove a second PCR of roughly 6 to 12 cycles. A template-switch adaptor that had 12 random nucleotides put a tag on each cDNA molecule. TCRdb reanalysed the 5' RACE reads using MiXCR and keeps one entry per CDR3 protein. The sample records 750,000 to 950,000 distinct CDR3 sequences, around half being singletons. Regarding this clonotype: What it binds is unknown.

CDR3 length: 17 amino acids. The V gene's germline CDR1 is MNHEY and CDR2 SVGEGT. Study outcomes and limitations: Strong correlation linked observed beta diversity and percent naive T cells.

Specimen: blood. This clonotype was sampled from a man older than 75 in good health. The J gene is TRBJ2-4, the V gene TRBV6-2 or TRBV6-3; D call uncertain. The DNA end is more similar to TRBJ2-7, so the J call may be wrong. The CDR3 bases are TGTGCCAGCAAATTTCGGCCCTACCCTAAGAACATCCCCGAGCAGTACTTC. This gives the protein CASKFRPYPKNIPEQYF.